Included here is one T cell receptor beta chain sequence, with context. Its target is not known. The data were obtained in a study of human thymus T cells. The study's findings and limits: Usage of V and J genes appeared biased in thymic and blood repertoires. A high degree of thymic repertoire overlap among unrelated individuals was reported in related research.

Thymic tissue was derived from resections collected during corrective heart surgery. Serving as donors were healthy Finnish infants, each of whom was having open corrective surgery for congenital heart defects. Generated by immunoSEQ multiplex PCR, the TCRdb table keeps only in-frame clones and is missing some. This table has tens of thousands of clones, roughly 94% appearing once. CDR1 is LGHNA, CDR2 YNFKEQ, per germline. V lost 1 base to trimming and J lost 0 bases; unmatched junction nucleotides: 9. The CDR3 sequence is 18 residues long. This TCR was recovered from a girl in the first two years of life with a congenital heart defect but otherwise immunologically healthy. J is TRBJ2-1 and V is TRBV4-2, with 7 bases identical to TRBD2. The sample comprised thymus tissue. The CDR3 loop reads CASSQGLPSGSSYNEQFF. In DNA, the CDR3 is TGTGCCAGCAGCCAAGGGTTGCCTAGCGGCAGCTCCTACAATGAGCAGTTCTTC.